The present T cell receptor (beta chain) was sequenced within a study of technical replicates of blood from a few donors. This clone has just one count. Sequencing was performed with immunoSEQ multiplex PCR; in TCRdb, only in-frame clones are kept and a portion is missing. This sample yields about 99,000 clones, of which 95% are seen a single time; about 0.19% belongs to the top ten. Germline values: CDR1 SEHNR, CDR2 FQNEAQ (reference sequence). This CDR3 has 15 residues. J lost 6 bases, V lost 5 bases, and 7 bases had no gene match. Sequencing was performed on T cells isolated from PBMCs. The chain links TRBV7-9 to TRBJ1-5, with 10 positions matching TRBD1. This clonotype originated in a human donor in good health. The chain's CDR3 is CASSADRGKSQPQHF. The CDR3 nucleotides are TGTGCCAGCAGCGCGGACAGGGGGAAATCTCAGCCCCAGCATTTT.